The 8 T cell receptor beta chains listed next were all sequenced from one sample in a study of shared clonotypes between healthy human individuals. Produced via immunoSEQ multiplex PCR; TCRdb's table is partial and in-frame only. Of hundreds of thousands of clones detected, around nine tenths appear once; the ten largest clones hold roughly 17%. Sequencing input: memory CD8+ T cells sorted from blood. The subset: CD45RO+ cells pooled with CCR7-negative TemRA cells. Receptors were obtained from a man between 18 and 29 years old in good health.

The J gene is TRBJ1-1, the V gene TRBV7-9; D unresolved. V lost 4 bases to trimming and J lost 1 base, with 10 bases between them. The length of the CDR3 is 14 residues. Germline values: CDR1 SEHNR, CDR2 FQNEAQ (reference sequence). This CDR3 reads CASSSQDPNTEAFF. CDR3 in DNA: TGTGCCAGCAGCTCTCAGGACCCGAACACTGAAGCTTTCTTT.

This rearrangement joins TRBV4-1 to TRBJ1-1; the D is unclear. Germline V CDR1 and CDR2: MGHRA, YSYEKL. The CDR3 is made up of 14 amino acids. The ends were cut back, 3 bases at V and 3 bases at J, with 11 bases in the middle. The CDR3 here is CASSQQVADTEAFF. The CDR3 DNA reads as TGCGCCAGCAGCCAGCAGGTGGCGGACACTGAAGCTTTCTTT.

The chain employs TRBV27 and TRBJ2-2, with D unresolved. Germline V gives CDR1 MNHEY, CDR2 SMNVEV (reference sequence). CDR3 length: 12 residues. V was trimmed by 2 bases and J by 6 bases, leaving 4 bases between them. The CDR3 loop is CASSLMAGELFF. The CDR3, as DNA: TGTGCCAGCAGTTTAATGGCCGGGGAGCTGTTTTTT.

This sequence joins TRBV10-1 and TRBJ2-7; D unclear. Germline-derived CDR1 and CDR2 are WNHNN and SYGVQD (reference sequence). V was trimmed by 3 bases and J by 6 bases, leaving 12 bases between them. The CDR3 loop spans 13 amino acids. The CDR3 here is CASSEGSLGEQYF. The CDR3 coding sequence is TGCGCCAGCAGTGAAGGGTCGCTGGGCGAGCAGTACTTC.

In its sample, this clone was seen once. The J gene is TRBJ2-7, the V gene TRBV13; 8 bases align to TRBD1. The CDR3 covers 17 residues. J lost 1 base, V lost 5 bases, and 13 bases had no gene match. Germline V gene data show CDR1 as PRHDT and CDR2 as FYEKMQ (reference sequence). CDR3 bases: TGTGCCAGCAGCCCCGCAATCGACAGGGGAAGATCCTACGAGCAGTACTTC. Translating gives CASSPAIDRGRSYEQYF.

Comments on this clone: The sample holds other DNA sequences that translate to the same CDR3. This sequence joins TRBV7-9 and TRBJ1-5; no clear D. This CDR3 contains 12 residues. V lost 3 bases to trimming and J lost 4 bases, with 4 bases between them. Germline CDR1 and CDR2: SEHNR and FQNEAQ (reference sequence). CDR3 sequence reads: CASSLDNQPQHF. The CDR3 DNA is TGTGCCAGCAGCTTGGATAATCAGCCCCAGCATTTT.

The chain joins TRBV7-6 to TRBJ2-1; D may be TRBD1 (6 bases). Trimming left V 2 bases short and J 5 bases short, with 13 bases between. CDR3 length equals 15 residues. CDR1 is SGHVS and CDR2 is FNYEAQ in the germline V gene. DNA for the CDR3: TGTGCCAGCAGCTTAAGCTGGGGGCCAAACAATGAGCAGTTCTTC. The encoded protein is CASSLSWGPNNEQFF.

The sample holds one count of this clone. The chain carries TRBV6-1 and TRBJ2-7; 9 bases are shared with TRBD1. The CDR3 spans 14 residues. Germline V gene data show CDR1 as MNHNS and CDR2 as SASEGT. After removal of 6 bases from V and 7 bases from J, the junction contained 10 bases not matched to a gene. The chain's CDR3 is CASRAGTGWYEQYF. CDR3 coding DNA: TGTGCCAGCAGAGCCGGGACAGGGTGGTATGAGCAGTACTTC.